This T cell receptor (beta chain) was captured by sequencing in a study of CD8+CD57+ T cells in acquired aplastic anemia. Whole-study context: The mean DNA yield obtained from sorted CD4+ and CD8+ cells came to approximately 3.2 ug.

It was genomic DNA that served as the template for profiling TCR beta VDJ and CDR3. TCRdb fed the reads into MiXCR, producing one record per CDR3 protein. This repertoire shows over 40,000 distinct CDR3 sequences, about two thirds found once; its top ten account for roughly 34%. Regarding the study as a whole: Roughly 27 sequences, all CD8+ CDR3, were shared between patients and controls. In CD8+ cells, Simpson's diversity showed no significant difference between patients and controls.

Comments on this clonotype: Its antigen remains unknown.

Trimming at V came to 4 bases and at J to 4 bases, leaving 9 bases not matched to a gene. Germline CDR1 reads DFQATT; CDR2 reads SNEGSKA (reference sequence). CDR3 length: 15 residues. The sequencing sample was made of sorted CD4+, CD8+, or CD8+CD57+ T cells (not recorded which) from PBMCs. The chain is built from TRBV20-1 and TRBJ2-7, with 11 nucleotides matching TRBD2. The sequence came from a human donor in good health, serving as a control. The CDR3 DNA follows: TGCAGTGCTAACCCTCCTATAGCGGGAGGGTACGAGCAGTACTTC. This codes for CSANPPIAGGYEQYF.